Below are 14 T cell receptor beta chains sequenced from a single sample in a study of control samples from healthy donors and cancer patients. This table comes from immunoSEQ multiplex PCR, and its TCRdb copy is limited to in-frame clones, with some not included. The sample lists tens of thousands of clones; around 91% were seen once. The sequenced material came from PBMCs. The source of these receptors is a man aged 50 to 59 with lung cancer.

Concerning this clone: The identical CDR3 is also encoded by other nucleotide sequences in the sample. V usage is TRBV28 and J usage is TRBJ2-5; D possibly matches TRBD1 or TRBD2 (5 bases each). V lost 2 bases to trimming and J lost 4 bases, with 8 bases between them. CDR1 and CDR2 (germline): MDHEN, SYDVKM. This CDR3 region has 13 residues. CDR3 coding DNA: TGTGCCAGCAGTTTAAAGGGGAGAGAGACCCAGTACTTC. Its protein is CASSLKGRETQYF.

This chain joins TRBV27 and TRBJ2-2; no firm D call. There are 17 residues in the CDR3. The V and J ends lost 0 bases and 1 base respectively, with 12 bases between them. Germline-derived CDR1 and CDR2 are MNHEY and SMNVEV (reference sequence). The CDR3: CASSLSWGRENTGELFF. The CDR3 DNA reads TGTGCCAGCAGTTTATCTTGGGGAAGGGAGAACACCGGGGAGCTGTTTTTT.

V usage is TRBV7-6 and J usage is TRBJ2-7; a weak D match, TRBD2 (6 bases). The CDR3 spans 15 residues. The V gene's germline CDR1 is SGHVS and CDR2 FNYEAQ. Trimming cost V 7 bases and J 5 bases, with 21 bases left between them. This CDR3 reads CASNTFPGDDHEQYF. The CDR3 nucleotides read TGTGCCAGCAACACGTTCCCGGGAGACGACCACGAGCAGTACTTC.

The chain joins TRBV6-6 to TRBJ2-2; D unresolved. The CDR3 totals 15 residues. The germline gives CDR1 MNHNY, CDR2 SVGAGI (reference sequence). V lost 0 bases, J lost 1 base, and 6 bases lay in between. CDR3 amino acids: CASSYSSRNTGELFF. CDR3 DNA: TGTGCCAGCAGTTACTCGTCAAGGAACACCGGGGAGCTGTTTTTT.

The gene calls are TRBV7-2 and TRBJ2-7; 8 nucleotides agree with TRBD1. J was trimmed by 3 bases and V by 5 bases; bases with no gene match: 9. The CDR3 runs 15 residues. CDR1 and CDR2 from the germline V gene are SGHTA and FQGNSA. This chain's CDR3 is CASSPGQGGVYEQYF. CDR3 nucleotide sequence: TGTGCCAGCAGCCCAGGACAGGGCGGAGTCTACGAGCAGTACTTC.

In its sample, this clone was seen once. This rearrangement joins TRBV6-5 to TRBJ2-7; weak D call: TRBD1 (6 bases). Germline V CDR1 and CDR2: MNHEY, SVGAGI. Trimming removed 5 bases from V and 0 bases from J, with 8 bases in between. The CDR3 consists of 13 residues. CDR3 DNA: TGTGCCAGCAGTAACAGGGACTCCTACGAGCAGTACTTC. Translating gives CASSNRDSYEQYF.

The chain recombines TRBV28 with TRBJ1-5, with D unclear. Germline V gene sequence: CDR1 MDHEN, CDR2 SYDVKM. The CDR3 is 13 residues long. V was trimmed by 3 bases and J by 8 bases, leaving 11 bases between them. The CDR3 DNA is TGTGCCAGCAGTTTGGGCCCGGCTAAGCCCCAGCATTTT. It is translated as CASSLGPAKPQHF.

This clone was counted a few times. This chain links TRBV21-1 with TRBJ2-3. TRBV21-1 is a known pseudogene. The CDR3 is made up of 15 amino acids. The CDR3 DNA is TGTGCCAGCAGCAATCCCACCTCGAGCACAGATACGCAGTATTTT. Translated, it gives CASSNPTSSTDTQYF.

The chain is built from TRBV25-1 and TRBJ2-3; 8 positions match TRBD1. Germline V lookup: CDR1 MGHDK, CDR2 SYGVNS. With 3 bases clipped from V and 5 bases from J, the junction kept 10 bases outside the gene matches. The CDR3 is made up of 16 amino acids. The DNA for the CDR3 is TGTGCCAGCAGTGAGACAGGACAGGGTAGGGAAGATACGCAGTATTTT. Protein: CASSETGQGREDTQYF.

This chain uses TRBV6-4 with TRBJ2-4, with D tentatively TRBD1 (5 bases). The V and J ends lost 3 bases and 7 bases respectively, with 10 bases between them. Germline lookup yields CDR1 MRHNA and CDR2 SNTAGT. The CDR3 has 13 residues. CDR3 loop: CASSETGSNIQYF. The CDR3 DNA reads TGTGCCAGCAGTGAAACAGGTTCGAACATTCAGTACTTC.

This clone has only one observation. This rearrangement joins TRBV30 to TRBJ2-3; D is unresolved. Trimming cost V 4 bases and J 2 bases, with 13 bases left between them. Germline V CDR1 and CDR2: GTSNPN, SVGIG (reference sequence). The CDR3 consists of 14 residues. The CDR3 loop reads CAWISPYLTDTQYF. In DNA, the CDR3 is TGTGCCTGGATCTCCCCCTATCTCACAGATACGCAGTATTTT.

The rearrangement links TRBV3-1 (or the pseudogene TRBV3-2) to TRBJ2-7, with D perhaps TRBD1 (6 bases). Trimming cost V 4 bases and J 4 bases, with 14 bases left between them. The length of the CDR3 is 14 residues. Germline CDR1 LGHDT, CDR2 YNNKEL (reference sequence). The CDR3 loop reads CASSRGPGPYEQYF. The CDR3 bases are TGTGCCAGCAGCCGGGGGCCAGGGCCTTACGAGCAGTACTTC.

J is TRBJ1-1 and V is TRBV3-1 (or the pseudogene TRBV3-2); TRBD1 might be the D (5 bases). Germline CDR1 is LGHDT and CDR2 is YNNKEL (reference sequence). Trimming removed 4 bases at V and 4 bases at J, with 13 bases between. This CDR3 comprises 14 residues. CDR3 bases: TGTGCCAGCAGCCCCAGTGGGGGTGGCACTGAAGCTTTCTTT. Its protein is CASSPSGGGTEAFF.

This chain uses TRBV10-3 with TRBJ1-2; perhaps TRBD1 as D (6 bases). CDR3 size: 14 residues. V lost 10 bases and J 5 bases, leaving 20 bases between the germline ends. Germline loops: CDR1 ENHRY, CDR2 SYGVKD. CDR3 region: CATIEDSFGYGYTF. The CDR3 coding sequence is TGTGCCACCATAGAGGACAGTTTCGGGTATGGCTACACCTTC.